The 23 T cell receptor beta chains presented below share a single source sample, sequenced in a study of blood T cells in healthy people across ages (dated by TCRdb to between 2015 and 2017). Libraries were constructed by 5' RACE. Instrument on record: Illumina HiSeq 2500. A second PCR of about 6 to 11 cycles was performed with a sample-barcoded 5' primer and a J-beta primer mix. The public reads were reanalyzed by TCRdb: fastp trimming at Q25, MiXCR alignment, in-frame beta chains only. Rows with one shared CDR3 protein collapse into an entry with the most common genes and DNA. Counted in this sample were approximately 600,000 distinct CDR3 sequences; 58% of them appeared once. 30% to 40% of the sample goes to the ten largest clones. Sequencing input: blood. The receptor source for this set is a man aged 60 to 69 in good health.

The gene calls are TRBV29-1 and TRBJ1-1, with a tentative D call TRBD1 (6 bases). V lost 6 bases to trimming and J lost 1 base, with 12 bases between them. This CDR3 has 13 residues. From germline, CDR1 is SQVTM and CDR2 ANQGSEA. CDR3 amino acids: CSVDRDKNTEAFF. For the CDR3, the DNA is TGCAGCGTGGACCGGGACAAGAACACTGAAGCTTTCTTT.

J is TRBJ1-4 and V is TRBV5-1, with 7 bases identical to TRBD1. In germline, CDR1 is SGHRS, CDR2 YFSETQ. The CDR3 runs to 16 residues. J lost 3 bases, V lost 2 bases, and 7 bases had no gene match. CDR3 sequence (DNA): TGCGCCAGCAGCTTCGGAACAGGGGTTGCTAATGAAAAACTGTTTTTT. Protein product: CASSFGTGVANEKLFF.

This sequence joins TRBV13 and TRBJ1-2, with no clear D. The CDR3 spans 12 residues. Trimming removed 5 bases from V and 7 bases from J, with 11 bases in between. Looked up from germline, CDR1 is PRHDT and CDR2 is FYEKMQ (reference sequence). In DNA form, the CDR3 reads TGTGCCAGCAGCGATCGCCGATGTGGCTACACCTTC. Its translation is CASSDRRCGYTF.

This clonotype appeared a few times. CDR3 residues: CASSPRRGGARETQYF. In DNA form, the CDR3 reads TGTGCCAGCAGTCCGAGACGCGGGGGGGCCAGGGAGACCCAGTACTTC. V and J are TRBV25-1 and TRBJ2-5; 9 nucleotides match TRBD2. Germline assignment: CDR1 MGHDK and CDR2 SYGVNS. The CDR3 covers 16 residues. Losses at the gene ends were 5 bases for V and 5 bases for J; bases not matched to a gene: 12.

J is TRBJ2-1 and V is TRBV30; TRBD2 matches 7 bases. V lost 5 bases to trimming and J lost 4 bases; unmatched junction nucleotides: 8. The germline V gene encodes CDR1 GTSNPN and CDR2 SVGIG (reference sequence). The length of the CDR3 is 14 residues. DNA of the CDR3: TGTGCCTGGGGTAGGGGAGGGGATTACAATGAGCAGTTCTTC. This translates into CAWGRGGDYNEQFF.

This clonotype appeared a few times. This chain connects TRBV10-2 to TRBJ2-7; 11 positions agree with TRBD2. Per the germline V gene, CDR1 is WSHSY and CDR2 is SAAADI. The CDR3 extends over 16 amino acids. V shed 7 bases, J shed 3 bases, and the junction held 11 bases outside the gene matches. The CDR3 nucleotides are TGCGCCAGCATTTCTTCTCTAGCGGGGGGTGTCTACGAGCAGTACTTC. This codes for CASISSLAGGVYEQYF.

The chain joins TRBV10-2 to TRBJ2-1, with a tentative D call TRBD2 (7 bases). The CDR3 consists of 13 residues. Trimming took off 3 bases at V and 10 bases at J, with 13 bases between the two ends. The germline V gene encodes CDR1 WSHSY and CDR2 SAAADI. The CDR3: CASSDGGLGEQFF. The CDR3 nucleotides are TGCGCCAGCAGTGACGGGGGGCTAGGCGAGCAGTTCTTC.

The chain employs TRBV6-2 or TRBV6-3 and TRBJ2-3, with D perhaps being TRBD1 or TRBD2 (5 bases each). Trimming removed 6 bases from V and 2 bases from J, with 15 bases in between. Looked up from germline, CDR1 is MNHEY and CDR2 is SVGEGT. The CDR3 contains 15 residues. CDR3 bases: TGTGCCAGCAGACCGGGACCATCTACCACAGATACGCAGTATTTT. Protein: CASRPGPSTTDTQYF.

Written as DNA, the CDR3 is TGTGCCAGCAGTAGTGCAGGGTACGAGCAGTACTTC. Translating it yields CASSSAGYEQYF. The gene calls are TRBV12-3 or TRBV12-4 and TRBJ2-7, with D possibly matching TRBD1 (5 bases). Trimming took off 5 bases at V and 4 bases at J, with 9 bases between the two ends. The CDR3 length is 12 residues.

The chain combines TRBV4-1 with TRBJ1-6; a possible D gene is TRBD1 (6 bases). The CDR3 spans 14 residues. Germline V gene lookup returns CDR1 MGHRA and CDR2 YSYEKL. V lost 5 bases and J 8 bases, leaving 13 bases between the germline ends. CDR3 protein: CASSSGTIDSPLHF. The CDR3 DNA sequence: TGCGCCAGCAGCTCGGGGACAATCGATTCACCCCTCCACTTT.

Concerning this clonotype itself: A read error may explain this, as a much larger clone is one base away. J is TRBJ1-6 and V is TRBV5-8; D not resolved. The CDR3 spans 14 residues. Germline lookup yields CDR1 SGHTS and CDR2 YDEGEE. CDR3 protein: CTSSYGVLHSPLHF. Written as DNA, the CDR3 is TGTACCAGCAGCTACGGGGTGCTACATTCACCCCTCCACTTT.

This chain uses TRBV5-1 with TRBJ1-4; D is undetermined. Germline CDR1 SGHRS, CDR2 YFSETQ. The CDR3 extends over 17 amino acids. Deletions cut 4 bases from V and 3 bases from J, with 19 bases between. The CDR3 reads CASSPEGSVRANEKLFF. The CDR3 region has the DNA TGCGCCAGCAGCCCCGAGGGATCGGTGAGGGCTAATGAAAAACTGTTTTTT.

With respect to this clonotype: A much bigger clone sits one base away, suggesting this may be a read error. This rearrangement joins TRBV20-1 to TRBJ2-7; 8 nucleotides agree with TRBD2. CDR1 DFQATT and CDR2 SNEGSKA come from the germline V gene (reference sequence). The CDR3 is made up of 12 amino acids. CDR3 in DNA: TGCAGAGCTCAGCGGGAGTACAATGAGCAGTACTTC. It yields the protein CRAQREYNEQYF.

This rearrangement joins TRBV20-1 to TRBJ2-7, with 8 bases lining up with TRBD1. V gave up 5 bases and J gave up 6 bases; unmatched junction bases: 12. The CDR3 spans 14 residues. CDR1 is DFQATT, CDR2 SNEGSKA, per germline (reference sequence). CDR3 loop: CSAEHGQGLGEQYF. CDR3 bases: TGCAGTGCTGAGCACGGACAGGGTCTGGGCGAGCAGTACTTC.

The chain joins TRBV20-1 to TRBJ2-1; TRBD1 aligns across 11 bases. Germline values: CDR1 DFQATT, CDR2 SNEGSKA (reference sequence). This CDR3 region has 15 residues. V shed 1 base and J 4 bases; nucleotides not matched to a gene: 3. CDR3 nucleotide sequence: TGCAGTGCTAGAGGGACAGGGGGCTTTTACAATGAGCAGTTCTTC. Protein: CSARGTGGFYNEQFF.

The chain carries TRBV4-2 and TRBJ2-5; 16 bases agree with TRBD2. There are 19 residues in the CDR3. The germline gives CDR1 LGHNA, CDR2 YNFKEQ. Losses at the gene ends were 0 bases for V and 4 bases for J; bases not matched to a gene: 8. CDR3 protein: CASSQEPGLAGGPAETQYF. The CDR3 nucleotides read TGTGCCAGCAGCCAAGAACCGGGACTAGCGGGGGGGCCAGCAGAGACCCAGTACTTC.

This clonotype was seen repeatedly, ten times or more. One end of the junction fails to match germline, which may point to a read error. V is TRBV5-1 and J is TRBJ2-7; the D gene is possibly TRBD2 (6 bases). The CDR3 runs 14 residues. CDR1 SGHRS and CDR2 YFSETQ come from the germline V gene. CDR3 nucleotides: TGTGCCAGCAGCTTGGAGGGGCGTAGCTACGAGCAGTACTTC. As protein: CASSLEGRSYEQYF. The variable domain in full, completed from reference TRBV5-1 and TRBJ2-7, reads KAGVTQTPRYLIKTRGQQVTLSCSPISGHRSVSWYQQTPGQGLQFLFEYFSETQRNKGNFPGRFSGRQFSNSRSEMNVSTLELGDSALYLCASSLEGRSYEQYFGPGTRLTVT.

The genes are TRBV11-2 and TRBJ1-1, with D hard to call. The V end lost 5 bases, the J end lost 7 bases, and 11 bases lay between the germline ends. Germline V CDR1 and CDR2: SGHAT, FQNNGV. The CDR3 loop spans 12 amino acids. For the CDR3, the DNA is TGTGCCAGCAGCCCTGAGGCGGGTGAAGCTTTCTTT. Translating gives CASSPEAGEAFF. Full variable domain (remainder filled in from reference TRBV11-2 and TRBJ1-1): EAGVAQSPRYKIIEKRQSVAFWCNPISGHATLYWYQQILGQGPKLLIQFQNNGVVDDSQLPKDRFSAERLKGVDSTLKIQPAKLEDSAVYLCASSPEAGEAFFGQGTRLTVV.

This clonotype showed up just once. J is TRBJ1-1 and V is TRBV2, with D unresolved. The CDR3 loop spans 13 amino acids. CDR1 SNHLY and CDR2 FYNNEI come from the germline V gene. V was cut by 5 bases and J by 0 bases, with 7 bases left in between. CDR3 DNA sequence: TGTGCCAGCAGTAGACTGATGAACACTGAAGCTTTCTTT. Translating it yields CASSRLMNTEAFF.

The sample holds a few counts of this clonotype. The V gene is TRBV7-9, the J gene TRBJ1-4; a weak D match, TRBD1 (5 bases). V lost 0 bases, J lost 5 bases, and 10 bases lay in between. This CDR3 is 15 amino acids long. In germline, CDR1 is SEHNR, CDR2 FQNEAQ (reference sequence). The DNA of the CDR3 is TGTGCCAGCAGCTTAGCCGAGGGGTTAAATGAAAAACTGTTTTTT. It translates to CASSLAEGLNEKLFF.

The rearrangement joins TRBV14 to TRBJ2-3; D remains unclear. The germline gives CDR1 SGHDN, CDR2 FVKESK. The CDR3 consists of 17 residues. V lost 1 base and J 4 bases, leaving 18 bases between the germline ends. The DNA for the CDR3 is TGTGCCAGCAGCCAAGTTTACAGCCGGCTCTTTGCAGATACGCAGTATTTT. This gives the protein CASSQVYSRLFADTQYF.

This chain links TRBV28 with TRBJ1-2; no reliable D call. Per the germline V gene, CDR1 is MDHEN and CDR2 is SYDVKM. CDR3 length: 12 residues. Trimming left V 5 bases short and J 4 bases short, with 8 bases between. In DNA, the CDR3 is TGTGCCAGCAGTCGTCCGGTCTATGGCTACACCTTC. Its translation is CASSRPVYGYTF.

The rearrangement joins TRBV21-1 to TRBJ1-5. TRBV21-1 counts as a pseudogene. The CDR3 spans 15 residues. The CDR3 region has the DNA TGTGCCAGCAGCAAAAGGTCGGCAGAGAATCAGCCCCAGCATTTT. It translates to CASSKRSAENQPQHF.